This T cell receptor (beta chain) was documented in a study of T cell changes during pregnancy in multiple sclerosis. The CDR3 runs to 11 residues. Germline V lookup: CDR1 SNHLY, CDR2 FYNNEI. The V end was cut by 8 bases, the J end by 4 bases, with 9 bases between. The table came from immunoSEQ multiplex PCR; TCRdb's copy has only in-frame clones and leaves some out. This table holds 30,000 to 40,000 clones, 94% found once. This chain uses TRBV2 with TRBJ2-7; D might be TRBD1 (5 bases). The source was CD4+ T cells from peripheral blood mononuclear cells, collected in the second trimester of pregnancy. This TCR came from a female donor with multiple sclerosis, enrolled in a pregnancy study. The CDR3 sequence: CASGATYEQYF. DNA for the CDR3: TGTGCCAGCGGGGCAACGTACGAGCAGTACTTC.